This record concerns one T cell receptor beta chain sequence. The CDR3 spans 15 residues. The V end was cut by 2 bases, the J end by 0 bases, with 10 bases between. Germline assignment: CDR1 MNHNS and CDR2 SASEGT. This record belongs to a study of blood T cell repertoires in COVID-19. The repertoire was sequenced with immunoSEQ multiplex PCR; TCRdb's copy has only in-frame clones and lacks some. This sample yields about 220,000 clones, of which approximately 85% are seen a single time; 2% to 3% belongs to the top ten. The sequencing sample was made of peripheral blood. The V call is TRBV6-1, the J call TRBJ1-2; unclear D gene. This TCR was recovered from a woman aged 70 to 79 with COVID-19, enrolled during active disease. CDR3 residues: CASSEMYSPNYGYTF. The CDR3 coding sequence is TGTGCCAGCAGTGAAATGTACAGCCCTAACTATGGCTACACCTTC.